This entry features one T cell receptor beta chain sequence. Its antigen is still unknown. This specimen comes from a study of cytomegalovirus exposure and HLA in healthy donors. Overall study context: Falling in the Caucasian-associated ancestry cluster were roughly 80% of about 400 genotyped donors. Findings and limits, study-wide: In vitro work confirmed that a few CMV-associated chains recognize CMV antigens. It was likely that a cluster of highly shared sequence variants was a sequencing artifact. Later on, a genetic analysis was performed. It linked a missense variant in DCLRE1C with V- and J-gene trimming of TCR beta.

Trimming at V came to 7 bases and at J to 3 bases, leaving 8 bases not matched to a gene. The CDR3 spans 14 residues. Germline V CDR1 and CDR2: MNHNS, SASEGT. The study ran its PCR with 60 Vbeta and 13 Jbeta primers. TCRdb's copy holds only in-frame clones and misses some; the assay was immunoSEQ multiplex PCR. Counted here are some 200,000 clones, over 65% occurring once; the ten biggest clones make up 15% to 17%. The TCR comes from a man aged 35 to 55 in good health and CMV-seronegative. The chain carries TRBV6-1 and TRBJ2-7; 8 positions match TRBD1. The specimen sequenced was PBMCs. CDR3 sequence: CASIQAGTGYEQYF. The DNA of the CDR3 is TGTGCCAGCATACAAGCCGGGACAGGCTACGAGCAGTACTTC.